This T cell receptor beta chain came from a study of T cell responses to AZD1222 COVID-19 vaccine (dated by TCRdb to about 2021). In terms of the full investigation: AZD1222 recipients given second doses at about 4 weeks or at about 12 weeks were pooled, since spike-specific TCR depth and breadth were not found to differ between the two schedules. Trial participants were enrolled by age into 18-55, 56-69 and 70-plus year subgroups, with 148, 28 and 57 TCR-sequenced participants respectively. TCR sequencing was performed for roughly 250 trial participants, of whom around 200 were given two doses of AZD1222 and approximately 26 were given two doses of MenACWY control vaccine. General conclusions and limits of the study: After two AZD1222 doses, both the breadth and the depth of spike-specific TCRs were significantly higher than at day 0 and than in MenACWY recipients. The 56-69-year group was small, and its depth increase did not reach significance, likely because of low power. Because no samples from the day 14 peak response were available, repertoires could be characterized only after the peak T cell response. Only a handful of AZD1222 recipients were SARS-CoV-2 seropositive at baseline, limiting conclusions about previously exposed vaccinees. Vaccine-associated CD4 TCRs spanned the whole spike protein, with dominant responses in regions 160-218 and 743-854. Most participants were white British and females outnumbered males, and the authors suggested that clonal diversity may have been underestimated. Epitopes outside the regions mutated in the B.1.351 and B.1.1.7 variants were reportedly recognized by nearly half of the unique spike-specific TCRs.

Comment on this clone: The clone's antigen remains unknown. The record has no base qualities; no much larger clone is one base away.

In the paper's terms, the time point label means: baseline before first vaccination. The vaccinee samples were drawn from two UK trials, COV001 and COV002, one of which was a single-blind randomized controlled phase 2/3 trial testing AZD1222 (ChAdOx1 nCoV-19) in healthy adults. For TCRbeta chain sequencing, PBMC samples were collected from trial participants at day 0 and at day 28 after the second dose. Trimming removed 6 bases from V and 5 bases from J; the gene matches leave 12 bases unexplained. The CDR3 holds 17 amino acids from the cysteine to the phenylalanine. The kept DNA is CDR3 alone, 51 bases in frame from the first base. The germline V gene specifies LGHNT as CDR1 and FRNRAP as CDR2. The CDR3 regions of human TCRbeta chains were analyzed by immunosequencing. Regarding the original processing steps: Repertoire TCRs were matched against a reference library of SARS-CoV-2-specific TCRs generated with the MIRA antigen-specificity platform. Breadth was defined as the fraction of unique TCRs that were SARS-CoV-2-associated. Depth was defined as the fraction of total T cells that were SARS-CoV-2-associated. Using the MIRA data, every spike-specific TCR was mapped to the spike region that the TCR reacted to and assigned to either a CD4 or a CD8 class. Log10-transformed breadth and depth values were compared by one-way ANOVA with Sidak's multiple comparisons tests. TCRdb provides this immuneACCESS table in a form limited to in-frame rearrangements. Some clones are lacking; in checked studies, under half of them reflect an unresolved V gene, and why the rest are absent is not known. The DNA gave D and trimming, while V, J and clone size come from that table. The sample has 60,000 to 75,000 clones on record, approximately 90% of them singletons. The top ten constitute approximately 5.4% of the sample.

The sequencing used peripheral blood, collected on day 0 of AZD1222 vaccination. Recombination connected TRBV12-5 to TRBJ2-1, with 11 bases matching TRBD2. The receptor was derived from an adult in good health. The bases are TGTGCTAGTGGCGGACAGGGTGGGACTAGCGGAAACAATGAGCAGTTCTTC. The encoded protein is CASGGQGGTSGNNEQFF.